Below, one T cell receptor (beta chain) is given with its context. This specimen comes from a study of blood T cell repertoires in COVID-19. Overall study: The origin of the acute and convalescent COVID-19 samples was the United States, Italy and Spain.

In the authors' workflow: Estimates of nucleated cell counts were drawn from the amplification of reference gene primers. Some clones are missing from TCRdb's copy, which holds only in-frame ones; the method was immunoSEQ multiplex PCR. D and trimming come from the DNA, and the V and J calls and clone size come from that table. The sample lists some 130,000 clones, 81% occurring once. Sequencing was carried out using peripheral blood. This TCR derives from a woman aged 60-70 years with active or convalescent COVID-19.

CDR3 amino acids: CASSVGAPSRRSYNEQFF. The CDR3, as DNA: TGTGCCAGCAGCGTAGGTGCCCCTAGCCGCCGCTCCTACAATGAGCAGTTCTTC. The chain joins TRBV9 to TRBJ2-1, with D perhaps matching TRBD2 (5 bases). CDR1 SGDLS and CDR2 YYNGEE come from the germline V gene. The CDR3 covers 18 residues. V gave up 0 bases and J gave up 0 bases, with 16 bases separating them.